The entry below describes one T cell receptor beta chain. This sample was included in a study of blood T cell repertoires in COVID-19. In the study's own analysis: Researchers report that nucleated cell counts were estimated from reference gene primer amplification. Here immunoSEQ multiplex PCR was the method, and the copy in TCRdb shows in-frame clones only, minus some. The V and J calls and clone size are taken from that table; D and trimming were inferred from the DNA. The sample includes fewer than 300,000 clones, approximately 82% of them seen just once. The CDR3 has 15 residues. Trimming cost V 7 bases and J 4 bases, with 20 bases left between them. Looked up from germline, CDR1 is MDHEN and CDR2 is SYDVKM.

This receptor was identified in a woman aged 18-35 years with acute or convalescent COVID-19. The sequenced material came from peripheral blood. The J gene is TRBJ2-7, the V gene TRBV28; a weak D match, TRBD1 (7 bases). This CDR3 is CASTSGGRTGYEQYF. CDR3 DNA: TGTGCCAGCACCTCAGGGGGGAGGACTGGGTACGAGCAGTACTTC.